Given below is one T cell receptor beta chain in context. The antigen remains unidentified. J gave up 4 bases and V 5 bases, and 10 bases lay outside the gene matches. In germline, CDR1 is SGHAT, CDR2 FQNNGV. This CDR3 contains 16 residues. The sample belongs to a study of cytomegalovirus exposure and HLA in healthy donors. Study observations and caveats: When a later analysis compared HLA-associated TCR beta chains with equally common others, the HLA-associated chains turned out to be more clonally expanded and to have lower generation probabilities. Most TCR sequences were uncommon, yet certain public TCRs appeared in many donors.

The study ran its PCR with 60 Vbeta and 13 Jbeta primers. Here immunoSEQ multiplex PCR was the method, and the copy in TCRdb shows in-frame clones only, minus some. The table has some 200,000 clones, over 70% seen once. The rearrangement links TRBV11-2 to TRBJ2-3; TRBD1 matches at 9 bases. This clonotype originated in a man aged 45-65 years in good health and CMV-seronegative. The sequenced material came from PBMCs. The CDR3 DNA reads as TGTGCCAGCAGCGATCCGGGACAGGGTTGGGCAGATACGCAGTATTTT. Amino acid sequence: CASSDPGQGWADTQYF.